Below, 31 T cell receptor beta chains from the same sample are listed, as sequenced in a study of neurological immune-mediated disorders. Using its own MiXCR run on the 5' RACE reads, TCRdb lists one record per CDR3 protein. Of about 55,000 distinct CDR3 sequences listed, over 4% are singletons. The sequenced sample consisted of PBMCs. The receptors derive from a man aged 45 to 65 with multiple sclerosis.

Ten or more counts support this clonotype. The chain links TRBV2 to TRBJ2-7; 11 nucleotides agree with TRBD1. Germline lookup yields CDR1 SNHLY and CDR2 FYNNEI. The CDR3 contains 14 residues. Unmatched junction bases numbered 9, after V lost 8 bases and J lost 6 bases. The CDR3 spells CASDIVGTGGEQYF. The DNA for the CDR3 is TGTGCCAGCGACATAGTTGGGACAGGGGGCGAGCAGTACTTC.

This clonotype was counted only a few times. The chain uses TRBV7-6 and TRBJ2-2; 7 bases map to TRBD1. Per germline, CDR1 SGHVS and CDR2 FNYEAQ. There are 15 residues in the CDR3. The V segment lost 9 bases and the J segment 1 base; nucleotides outside the gene matches: 8. The CDR3 region has the DNA TGTGCCAGTTTTGACAGGGACAGGAACACCGGGGAGCTGTTTTTT. This encodes CASFDRDRNTGELFF.

The V gene is TRBV6-6, the J gene TRBJ1-1; no reliable D call. Germline CDR1 reads MNHNY; CDR2 reads SVGAGI (reference sequence). Trimming took 4 bases from V and 8 from J, leaving 14 bases between them. CDR3 length: 13 amino acids. The CDR3 DNA sequence: TGTGCCAGCAGTTTTGGGCAACCGACGGAAGCTTTCTTT. This gives the protein CASSFGQPTEAFF.

The chain is built from TRBV6-5 and TRBJ2-3, with D hard to call. Per the germline V gene, CDR1 is MNHEY and CDR2 is SVGAGI. The CDR3 loop spans 14 amino acids. Trimming took off 5 bases at V and 3 bases at J, with 12 bases between the two ends. The CDR3 DNA reads as TGTGCCAGCAGTGTAATGGCCTTAACAGATACGCAGTATTTT. This encodes CASSVMALTDTQYF.

This clonotype was seen at least ten times. This chain uses TRBV18 with TRBJ2-1; 10 bases are a match to TRBD1. J was trimmed by 6 bases and V by 6 bases; bases with no gene match: 5. This CDR3 contains 14 residues. CDR1 and CDR2 (germline): KGHSH, LQKENI. The CDR3 protein is CASSGTGATNEQFF. CDR3 nucleotides: TGTGCCAGCTCCGGGACAGGGGCTACCAATGAGCAGTTCTTC.

This clonotype was seen many times. The CDR3 is CASSPRTSSYEQYF. In nucleotides, the CDR3 is TGTGCCAGCAGCCCAAGGACGTCCTCCTACGAGCAGTACTTC. The J gene is TRBJ2-7, the V gene TRBV7-6; the D is unclear. Looked up from germline, CDR1 is SGHVS and CDR2 is FNYEAQ. This CDR3 contains 14 residues. Trimming stripped 5 bases from V and 0 bases from J, with 11 bases between.

This clonotype was seen many times. J is TRBJ2-3 and V is TRBV25-1, with 10 bases identical to TRBD1. Germline assignment: CDR1 MGHDK and CDR2 SYGVNS. The CDR3 is 16 residues long. The J segment lost 6 bases and the V segment lost 2 bases, leaving 8 bases of the junction unmatched. CDR3 nucleotide sequence: TGTGCCAGCAGTGAACCCGGGACAGGGGACGGGGATACGCAGTATTTT. Translated, it gives CASSEPGTGDGDTQYF.

This clonotype was seen repeatedly, ten times or more. The chain recombines TRBV11-3 with TRBJ1-4; no firm D call. The CDR3 runs to 14 residues. Germline CDR1 and CDR2: SGHNT and YENEEA. V was trimmed by 6 bases and J by 3 bases, leaving 11 bases between them. For the CDR3, the DNA is TGTGCCAGCAGTCCGCCTGTCCCTAATGAAAAACTGTTTTTT. It translates to CASSPPVPNEKLFF.

This clonotype was counted at least ten times. V and J are TRBV20-1 and TRBJ2-3; 12 nucleotides agree with TRBD2. J lost 1 base, V lost 3 bases, and 8 bases had no gene match. This CDR3 has 17 residues. Per germline, CDR1 DFQATT and CDR2 SNEGSKA (reference sequence). CDR3 loop: CSASLLAGGPGTDTQYF. CDR3 coding DNA: TGCAGTGCTAGCCTTCTAGCGGGAGGGCCCGGCACAGATACGCAGTATTTT.

This clonotype was observed at least ten times. V gene TRBV10-3 combines with J gene TRBJ2-5; D call uncertain. Germline CDR1 ENHRY, CDR2 SYGVKD. The CDR3 consists of 13 residues. V lost 3 bases to trimming and J lost 2 bases, with 7 bases between them. The CDR3 sequence is CAISDGRQETQYF. The CDR3 DNA reads TGTGCCATCAGTGACGGCAGACAAGAGACCCAGTACTTC.

In this sample, this clonotype turned up many times. The CDR3 reads CASRIRGWANEKLFF. In nucleotides, the CDR3 is TGTGCCAGCAGGATTCGGGGATGGGCTAATGAAAAACTGTTTTTT. This chain connects TRBV6-6 to TRBJ1-4; no reliable D call. The CDR3 is made up of 15 amino acids. The germline gives CDR1 MNHNY, CDR2 SVGAGI (reference sequence). Trimming cost V 6 bases and J 3 bases, with 14 bases left between them.

This clonotype was observed at least ten times. At one end the junction does not follow the germline gene, possibly because of a read error. The chain is built from TRBV7-2 and TRBJ2-3; 7 bases are shared with TRBD2. The CDR3 runs to 15 residues. Germline V gives CDR1 SGHTA, CDR2 FQGNSA. This chain's CDR3 is CASSYAGTKMTTQSF. CDR3 DNA: TGTGCCAGCAGCTACGCCGGGACTAAGATGACTACGCAGTCTTTT.

Within the sample, this clonotype is medium-sized. CDR3 in DNA: TGCAGTGCTAGGGGACTAGCGGGGGACTCCTACGAGCAGTACTTC. Its protein product is CSARGLAGDSYEQYF. The chain carries TRBV20-1 and TRBJ2-7; TRBD2 aligns across 14 bases. The CDR3 contains 15 residues. J lost 0 bases, V lost 3 bases, and 1 base had no gene match. Germline-derived CDR1 and CDR2 are DFQATT and SNEGSKA (reference sequence).

This clonotype was recorded at least ten times. The V and J genes are TRBV5-1 and TRBJ1-1; TRBD1 is a possible D gene (6 bases). V lost 5 bases and J 6 bases, leaving 17 bases between the germline ends. The CDR3 has 14 residues. Per germline, CDR1 SGHRS and CDR2 YFSETQ. The CDR3 coding sequence is TGCGCCAGCAGTTATACCGGGGGCGGCGCTGAAGCTTTCTTT. Its protein is CASSYTGGGAEAFF.

This clonotype has at least ten counts. This chain connects TRBV20-1 to TRBJ1-6; no reliable D call. CDR3 size: 14 residues. Germline lookup yields CDR1 DFQATT and CDR2 SNEGSKA (reference sequence). Trimming removed 3 bases at V and 4 bases at J, with 10 bases between. Written as DNA, the CDR3 is TGCAGTGCTAGCCGGACCCTTTATAATTCACCCCTCCACTTT. This gives the protein CSASRTLYNSPLHF.

The table lists this clonotype with many counts. V usage is TRBV5-1 and J usage is TRBJ2-7, with 8 bases lining up with TRBD1. The trim removed 3 bases at V and 13 bases at J, leaving 6 bases unmatched. From germline, CDR1 is SGHRS and CDR2 YFSETQ. The length of the CDR3 is 11 residues. In DNA, the CDR3 is TGCGCCAGCAGCTCGGACAGGGCTGTTTACTTC. Encoded protein: CASSSDRAVYF.

This clonotype was picked up many times. This chain uses TRBV7-8 with TRBJ1-1; D unclear. This CDR3 has 17 residues. Germline values: CDR1 SGHVS, CDR2 FQNEAQ. The ends were cut back, 2 bases at V and 4 bases at J, with 20 bases in the middle. The CDR3 spells CASSLSPRHREVTEAFF. Written as DNA, the CDR3 is TGTGCCAGCAGCTTATCCCCCAGGCACAGAGAGGTCACTGAAGCTTTCTTT.

This clonotype was seen repeatedly, ten times or more. The chain carries TRBV6-6 and TRBJ2-7, with D possibly matching TRBD2 (6 bases). Germline V gene data show CDR1 as MNHNY and CDR2 as SVGAGI (reference sequence). V was pared by 11 bases and J by 1 base, with 15 bases between. The CDR3 length is 13 residues. This CDR3 reads CAGRDSLSYEQYF. The CDR3 DNA follows: TGTGCCGGCCGGGACTCCTTGTCCTACGAGCAGTACTTC.

This clonotype has at least ten counts. CDR3 bases: TGTGCCATCAGTGGGGAGGGTTCCTACGAGCAGTACTTC. Its protein is CAISGEGSYEQYF. The J gene is TRBJ2-7, the V gene TRBV10-3; TRBD2 matches 7 bases. Germline V gene lookup returns CDR1 ENHRY and CDR2 SYGVKD. V shed 4 bases, J shed 1 base, and the junction held 1 base outside the gene matches. This CDR3 comprises 13 residues.

This clonotype showed up just a few times. This sequence joins TRBV29-1 and TRBJ2-3; the D is unclear. CDR1 and CDR2 (germline): SQVTM, ANQGSEA. The CDR3 runs 14 residues. V lost 4 bases to trimming and J lost 0 bases, with 11 bases between them. The CDR3 reads CSVVPAYSTDTQYF. In nucleotides, the CDR3 is TGCAGCGTTGTGCCAGCTTACAGCACAGATACGCAGTATTTT.

This clonotype was detected ten times or more. V usage is TRBV4-1 and J usage is TRBJ2-7; D not resolved. Germline V gene data show CDR1 as MGHRA and CDR2 as YSYEKL. This CDR3 region has 14 residues. Deletions cut 2 bases from V and 7 bases from J, with 15 bases between. CDR3 region: CASSQFAGGWEQYF. CDR3 DNA: TGCGCCAGCAGCCAATTTGCCGGTGGCTGGGAGCAGTACTTC.

For this clonotype: One end of the junction is discordant with germline, which a read error may explain. The chain employs TRBV20-1 and TRBJ1-5; 8 bases agree with TRBD1. The germline V gene encodes CDR1 DFQATT and CDR2 SNEGSKA (reference sequence). The CDR3 spans 14 residues. The CDR3 DNA is TGCAGTGCTCCGGACAGGGTCCCCAATCAGCCCCAGAATTTT. Its translation is CSAPDRVPNQPQNF.

This clonotype was picked up many times. The genes are TRBV20-1 and TRBJ2-3; the match to TRBD2 covers 10 bases. The germline gives CDR1 DFQATT, CDR2 SNEGSKA (reference sequence). With 4 bases clipped from V and 4 bases from J, the junction kept 14 bases outside the gene matches. CDR3 length: 17 amino acids. For the CDR3, the DNA is TGCAGTGCTATTAAAACTAGCGGGATGGTTAGGCCAGATACGCAGTATTTT. Its protein is CSAIKTSGMVRPDTQYF.

This clonotype has a count of ten or more. The CDR3 spells CASSLTTGTYYGYTF. The DNA for the CDR3 is TGCGCCAGCAGCTTAACGACAGGAACCTACTATGGCTACACCTTC. The gene calls are TRBV5-1 and TRBJ1-2; D is perhaps TRBD1 (6 bases). V shed 2 bases and J shed 3 bases, with 14 bases lying between them. Germline CDR1 and CDR2: SGHRS and YFSETQ. The CDR3 runs 15 residues.

This clonotype was counted many times. This chain uses TRBV5-1 with TRBJ2-3; 13 nucleotides align to TRBD2. The CDR3 totals 16 residues. V shed 2 bases, J shed 1 base, and the junction held 1 base outside the gene matches. Germline CDR1 and CDR2: SGHRS and YFSETQ. CDR3 nucleotides: TGCGCCAGCAGCTTTGGGACTAGCGGGGGCACAGATACGCAGTATTTT. Protein sequence: CASSFGTSGGTDTQYF.

This clonotype has at least ten counts. V gene TRBV5-6 combines with J gene TRBJ2-7; TRBD2 matches 14 bases. Germline V gene data show CDR1 as SGHDT and CDR2 as YYEEEE. Trimming at V came to 4 bases and at J to 4 bases, leaving 10 bases not matched to a gene. The CDR3 covers 17 residues. The DNA for the CDR3 is TGTGCCAGCAGCCGGGGGACTAGCGGGAGAAGGTGGTACGAGCAGTACTTC. Protein product: CASSRGTSGRRWYEQYF.

The chain links TRBV4-1 to TRBJ1-4; 7 nucleotides match TRBD1. Germline V lookup: CDR1 MGHRA, CDR2 YSYEKL. V shed 3 bases and J 11 bases; nucleotides not matched to a gene: 12. The CDR3 loop spans 15 amino acids. The CDR3 is CASSHPIFDRAKLFF. As DNA, the CDR3 is TGCGCCAGCAGCCACCCTATCTTTGACAGGGCCAAACTGTTTTTT.

This clonotype was observed many times. V usage is TRBV7-2 and J usage is TRBJ2-2; a possible D gene is TRBD2 (6 bases). Between the trimmed V and J ends, which lost 2 bases and 4 bases, there was a span of 14 bases. CDR1 is SGHTA, CDR2 FQGNSA, per germline. There are 16 residues in the CDR3. CDR3 amino acids: CASSLFSGSITGELFF. In DNA form, the CDR3 reads TGTGCCAGCAGCTTATTCTCCGGGAGTATCACCGGGGAGCTGTTTTTT.

This rearrangement joins TRBV4-1 to TRBJ2-1, with D tentatively TRBD1 or TRBD2 (5 bases each). V lost 0 bases and J 8 bases, leaving 8 bases between the germline ends. Germline V gene data show CDR1 as MGHRA and CDR2 as YSYEKL. The CDR3 length is 13 residues. The DNA of the CDR3 is TGCGCCAGCAGCCAAGAGAGGGGTTATGAGCAGTTCTTC. Protein product: CASSQERGYEQFF.

This clonotype was recorded at least ten times. V and J are TRBV5-1 and TRBJ2-5; the match to TRBD2 covers 12 bases. V lost 1 base, J lost 5 bases, and 6 bases stayed unmatched. Germline values: CDR1 SGHRS, CDR2 YFSETQ. The CDR3 is 16 amino acids. The CDR3 bases are TGCGCCAGCAGCTTGCAGACTAGCGGGGGTATTGAGACCCAGTACTTC. It yields the protein CASSLQTSGGIETQYF.

This clonotype was detected many times. This chain joins TRBV3-1 and TRBJ1-2; D is undetermined. The germline gives CDR1 LGHDT, CDR2 YNNKEL (reference sequence). CDR3 length equals 15 residues. Trimming left V 2 bases short and J 0 bases short, with 10 bases between. CDR3 sequence reads: CASSQPYGTNYGYTF. The CDR3 coding sequence is TGTGCCAGCAGCCAACCATATGGGACTAACTATGGCTACACCTTC.